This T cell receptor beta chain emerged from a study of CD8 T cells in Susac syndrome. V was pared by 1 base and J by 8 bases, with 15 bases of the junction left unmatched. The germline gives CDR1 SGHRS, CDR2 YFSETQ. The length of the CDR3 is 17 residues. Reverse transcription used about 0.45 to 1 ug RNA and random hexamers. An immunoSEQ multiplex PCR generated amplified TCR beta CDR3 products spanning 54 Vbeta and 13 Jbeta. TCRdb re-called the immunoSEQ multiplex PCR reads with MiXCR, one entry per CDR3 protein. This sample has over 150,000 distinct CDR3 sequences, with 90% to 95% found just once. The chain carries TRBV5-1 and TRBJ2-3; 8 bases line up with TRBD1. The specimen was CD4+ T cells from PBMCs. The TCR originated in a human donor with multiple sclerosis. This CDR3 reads CASSLSPGGASLGTQYF. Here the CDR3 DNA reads TGCGCCAGCAGCTTGTCCCCAGGGGGCGCGTCCCTAGGTACGCAGTATTTT.